These T cell receptor beta chains were read from a single sample in a study of cytomegalovirus exposure and HLA in healthy donors. Assay used: immunoSEQ multiplex PCR; TCRdb lists only in-frame clones, some missing. Of roughly 180,000 clones in the sample, roughly 86% were seen once. The sequenced material came from PBMCs. The receptors stem from a girl between 10 and 17 years old in good health and CMV-seropositive. Both conserved end residues are part of each CDR3. The D gene is left open where the match is weak. Clone size, where shown, is once, few, many, or a class for clones that have expanded.

TRBV27	TRBJ1-1	.	TRBD1	TGTGCCAGCAGTAGTACAGGGGGCAGGGCTGAAGCTTTCTTT	CASSSTGGRAEAFF
TRBV6-6	TRBJ1-5	.	TRBD1	TGTGCCAGCAGTTTCTCGACAGGGGGTCAGGAGCCCCAGCATTTT	CASSFSTGGQEPQHF
TRBV5-1	TRBJ1-2	.	TRBD1	TGCGCCAGCAGTCCGGGACAGGGAGGCCTTGGCTACACCTTC	CASSPGQGGLGYTF
TRBV18	TRBJ1-1	.	.	TGTGCCAGCTCGAGATTATGGACTGAAGCTTTCTTT	CASSRLWTEAFF
TRBV11-3	TRBJ1-5	.	.	TGTGCCAGCAGCCTAGTCGGGTCCGGTCAGCCCCAGCATTTT	CASSLVGSGQPQHF
TRBV25-1	TRBJ1-2	.	TRBD1	TGTGCCAGCAGTGACCCCCGACAGGGGGCGAGGGGCTACACCTTC	CASSDPRQGARGYTF
TRBV10-3	TRBJ1-2	.	TRBD1	TGTGCCATCAGTGATCCTGTGCGGACAGGGGGCGGAAGGGGCTATGGCTACACCTTC	CAISDPVRTGGGRGYGYTF
TRBV19	TRBJ1-5	.	TRBD1	TGTGCCAGTAGTCCAAGTAACAGGGGCCCGATCCGGGGTCAGCCCCAGCATTTT	CASSPSNRGPIRGQPQHF
TRBV7-8	TRBJ1-6	once	TRBD1	TGTGCCAGCAGTCGAGACAGGGGGGGGACCTATAATTCACCCCTCCACTTT	CASSRDRGGTYNSPLHF
TRBV25-1	TRBJ1-2	.	.	TGTGCCAGCAGTGGTTGGAGCCGAGAAACTAACTATGGCTACACCTTC	CASSGWSRETNYGYTF
TRBV9	TRBJ1-5	.	.	TGTGCCAGCAGCGTAGGTCAGGGGTCGCAGCCCCAGCATTTT	CASSVGQGSQPQHF
TRBV18	TRBJ1-1	.	.	TGTGCCAGCTCACCGCTCCGGGCTGAAGCTTTCTTT	CASSPLRAEAFF
TRBV28	TRBJ1-5	.	.	TGTGCCAGCAAGCACAGCTATAGCAATCAGCCCCAGCATTTT	CASKHSYSNQPQHF
TRBV9	TRBJ2-2	.	.	TGTGCCAGCGGCCCCGGGTTGGTAGGCCTTAGGGAGACCGGGGAGCTGTTTTTT	CASGPGLVGLRETGELFF
TRBV5-4	TRBJ2-7	.	.	TGTGCCAGCAGCTTGGGGCCAGCGGGCGAGCAGTACTTC	CASSLGPAGEQYF
TRBV9	TRBJ1-1	.	.	TGTGCCAGCAGCGTAGAAGGGAGAATTAGCACTGAAGCTTTCTTT	CASSVEGRISTEAFF
TRBV4-1	TRBJ2-7	few	TRBD1	TGCGCCAGCAGCCAAGTAGACAGGGGTTCCTACGAGCAGTACTTC	CASSQVDRGSYEQYF
TRBV15	TRBJ2-1	.	TRBD1	TGTGCCACCAGCAGGGCCCCTGACAGGGTAATACTCGATGAGCAGTTCTTC	CATSRAPDRVILDEQFF
TRBV19	TRBJ1-1	.	.	TGTGCCAGTAGTATAGTTGCGGGTTCGGGCACTGAAGCTTTCTTT	CASSIVAGSGTEAFF
TRBV11-2	TRBJ1-2	.	.	TGTGCCAGCAGCCTGGTCCCCGGACCGGGGGAACGGAGGGGCTACACCTTC	CASSLVPGPGERRGYTF
TRBV7-6	TRBJ2-2	.	.	TGTGCCAGCAGCTTCCCAGGGAACACCGGGGAGCTGTTTTTT	CASSFPGNTGELFF
TRBV27	TRBJ1-2	.	TRBD1	TGTGCCAGCAGTCCTGGGACAGGGGTAGGCTACACCTTC	CASSPGTGVGYTF
TRBV4-1	TRBJ2-3	.	TRBD2	TGCGCCAGCAGCCGCCCAACTAGCGGGGGATCCACAGATACGCAGTATTTT	CASSRPTSGGSTDTQYF
TRBV27	TRBJ1-1	once	.	TGTGCCAGCGGATTAGGCAGGCAGGGAGCTTTCTTT	CASGLGRQGAFF
TRBV5-8	TRBJ1-1	.	.	TGTGCCAGCAGCTTGAGGCAGGGGAACACTGAAGCTTTCTTT	CASSLRQGNTEAFF
TRBV6-1	TRBJ2-7	few	TRBD1	TGTGCCACCCTTGCAGGGGGCGTCGAGCAGTACTTC	CATLAGGVEQYF
TRBV5-4	TRBJ2-7	once	TRBD1	TGTGCCAGCAGCTTACCCGGGACAGTCCCCTCCTACGAGCAGTACTTC	CASSLPGTVPSYEQYF
TRBV7-2	TRBJ1-6	.	TRBD1	TGTGCCAGCAGCTTACAGGGGGGATTTATATATTCACCCCTCCACTTT	CASSLQGGFIYSPLHF
TRBV15	TRBJ1-5	.	.	TGTGCCACCAGCAGCAGGGAGGATCAGCCCCAGCATTTT	CATSSREDQPQHF
TRBV9	TRBJ1-3	.	.	TGTGCCAGCAGCGCCCTCACAGGGTTTGGAAACACCATATATTTT	CASSALTGFGNTIYF
TRBV6-1	TRBJ1-5	.	.	TGTGCCAGCAGAAAAGGGGGATCGGATCAGCCCCAGCATTTT	CASRKGGSDQPQHF
TRBV6-6	TRBJ2-5	.	.	TGTGCCAGCACCCCCGGGTACCAAGAGACCCAGTACTTC	CASTPGYQETQYF
TRBV9	TRBJ2-5	.	.	TGTGCCAGCAGCCCCTCTGGACTTCGAGAGACCCAGTACTTC	CASSPSGLRETQYF
TRBV7-2	TRBJ2-3	.	.	TGTGCCAGCAGCGCCAGGGTTACAGATACGCAGTATTTT	CASSARVTDTQYF
TRBV30	TRBJ1-5	.	TRBD1	TGTGCCTTAGACAGGGGCAATCAGCCCCAGCATTTT	CALDRGNQPQHF
TRBV9	TRBJ2-1	.	TRBD1	TGTGCCAGCAGCGTAGTAGGGGGCCGGACAGAGCAGTTCTTC	CASSVVGGRTEQFF
TRBV13	TRBJ2-1	.	TRBD2	TGTGCCAGCAGCTCTCCGAGGGGTAGCGGGGGGGCCCCCTACAATGAGCAGTTCTTC	CASSSPRGSGGAPYNEQFF
TRBV6-5	TRBJ1-4	.	.	TGTGCCAGCAGTTACGAAATAGGGGGTTCTAATGAAAAACTGTTTTTT	CASSYEIGGSNEKLFF
TRBV6-1	TRBJ1-2	.	.	TGTGCCAGCAGTGGAGCTATTCAGGGTCGAAACTATGGCTACACCTTC	CASSGAIQGRNYGYTF
TRBV4-1	TRBJ2-1	.	.	TGCGCCAGCAGCCATTCACCGGCGAGGACTTACAATGAGCAGTTCTTC	CASSHSPARTYNEQFF
TRBV14	TRBJ1-2	.	.	TGTGCCAGCAGCCAAGATTGGGGCCTCGCCGGAGGCTACACCTTC	CASSQDWGLAGGYTF
TRBV6-1	TRBJ2-7	few	.	TGTGCCAGCAAGACAGGCTCCTACGAGCAGTACTTC	CASKTGSYEQYF
TRBV4-1	TRBJ1-4	.	.	TGCGCCAGCAGCCAAGCCACTTGGGCGAAGGGGGGGAACGAAAAACTGTTTTTT	CASSQATWAKGGNEKLFF
TRBV11-3	TRBJ2-6	.	.	TGTGCCAGCAGCGGAGGACGGTTCTCTGGGGCCAACGTCCTGACTTTC	CASSGGRFSGANVLTF
TRBV27	TRBJ1-4	.	.	TGTGCCAGCAGTAGAGGGGTTCAGGGGAGGGATGAAAAACTGTTTTTT	CASSRGVQGRDEKLFF
TRBV7-9	TRBJ1-6	.	TRBD1	TGTGCCAGCAGCCCGGTGTCCCTACAGGGGGCGGATTCACCCCTCCACTTT	CASSPVSLQGADSPLHF
TRBV29-1	TRBJ2-5	.	TRBD2	TGCAGCGTCCAAGCGGGGGGGCTAGAGACCCAGTACTTC	CSVQAGGLETQYF
TRBV29-1	TRBJ1-2	.	.	TGCAGCGTTCTTACAGGGTTGAGCTATGGCTACACCTTC	CSVLTGLSYGYTF
TRBV5-1	TRBJ2-1	.	.	TGCGCCAGCAGCCCGGAACTAGGATCTGCGGCTGAGCAGTTCTTC	CASSPELGSAAEQFF
TRBV18	TRBJ1-4	few	TRBD1	TGTGCCAGCTCAGGGGACAGGGGAGGGGAAAAACTGTTTTTT	CASSGDRGGEKLFF
TRBV5-1	TRBJ1-1	.	.	TGCGCCAGCAGCATTGGCAGGGTTTCTGAAGCTTTCTTT	CASSIGRVSEAFF
TRBV9	TRBJ2-1	.	TRBD2	TGTGCCACCCAACCTAGCGGAGCTTACAATGAGCAGTTCTTC	CATQPSGAYNEQFF
TRBV4-1	TRBJ2-3	.	.	TGCGCCAGCAGCCGGCAAGGGGGGGCGAGCACAGATACGCAGTATTTT	CASSRQGGASTDTQYF
TRBV19	TRBJ2-7	.	TRBD2	TGTGCCAGTAGTATGGGGGAGGGGCGCTACGAGCAGTACTTC	CASSMGEGRYEQYF